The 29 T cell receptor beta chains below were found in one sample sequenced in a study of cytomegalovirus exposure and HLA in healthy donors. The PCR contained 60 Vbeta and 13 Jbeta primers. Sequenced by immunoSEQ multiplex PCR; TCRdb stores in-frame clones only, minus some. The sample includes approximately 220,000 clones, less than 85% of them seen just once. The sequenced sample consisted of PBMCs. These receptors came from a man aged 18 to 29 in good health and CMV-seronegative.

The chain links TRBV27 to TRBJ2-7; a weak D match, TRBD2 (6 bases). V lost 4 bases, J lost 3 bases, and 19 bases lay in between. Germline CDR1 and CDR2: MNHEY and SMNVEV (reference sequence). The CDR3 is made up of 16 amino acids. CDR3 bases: TGTGCCAGCAGTTCCCCGAGTAGCGGTTACAACTACGAGCAGTACTTC. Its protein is CASSSPSSGYNYEQYF.

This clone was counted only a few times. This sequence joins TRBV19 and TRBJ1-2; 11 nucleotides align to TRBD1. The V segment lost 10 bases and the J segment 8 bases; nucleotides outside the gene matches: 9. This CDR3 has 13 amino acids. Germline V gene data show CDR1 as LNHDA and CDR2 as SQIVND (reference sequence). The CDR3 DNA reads TGTGCCACCGCGCCGGACAGGGGGCAGGGCTACACCTTC. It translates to CATAPDRGQGYTF.

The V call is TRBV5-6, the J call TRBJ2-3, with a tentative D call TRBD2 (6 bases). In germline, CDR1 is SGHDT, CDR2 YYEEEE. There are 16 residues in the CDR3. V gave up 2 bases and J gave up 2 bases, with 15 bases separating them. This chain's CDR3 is CASSLDSGAPTDTQYF. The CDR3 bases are TGTGCCAGCAGCTTAGATAGCGGAGCACCCACAGATACGCAGTATTTT.

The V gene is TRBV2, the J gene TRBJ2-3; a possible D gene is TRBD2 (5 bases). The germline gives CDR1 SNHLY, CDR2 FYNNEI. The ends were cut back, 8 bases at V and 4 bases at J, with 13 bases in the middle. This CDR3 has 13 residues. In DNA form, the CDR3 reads TGTGCCAGCGGCGGGTCCGTTGCAGATACGCAGTATTTT. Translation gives CASGGSVADTQYF.

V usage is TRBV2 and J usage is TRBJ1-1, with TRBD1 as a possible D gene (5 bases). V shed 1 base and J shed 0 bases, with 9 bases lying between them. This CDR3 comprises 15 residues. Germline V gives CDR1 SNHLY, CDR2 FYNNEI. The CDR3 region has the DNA TGTGCCAGCAGTGAAGAGGAGGGGTTGAACACTGAAGCTTTCTTT. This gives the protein CASSEEEGLNTEAFF.

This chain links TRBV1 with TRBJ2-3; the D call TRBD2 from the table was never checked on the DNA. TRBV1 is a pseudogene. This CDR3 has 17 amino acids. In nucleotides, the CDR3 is TGCACCAGCAGCCAAGAGGTCCCTAGCGGGAGGAGGCATACGCAGTATTTT. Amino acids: CTSSQEVPSGRRHTQYF.

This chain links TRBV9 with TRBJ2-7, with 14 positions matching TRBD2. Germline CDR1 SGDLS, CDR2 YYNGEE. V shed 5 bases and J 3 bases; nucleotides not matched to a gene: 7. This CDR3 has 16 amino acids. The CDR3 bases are TGTGCCAGCAGTAAAACCGGGACTAGCGGGAGCTACGAGCAGTACTTC. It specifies CASSKTGTSGSYEQYF. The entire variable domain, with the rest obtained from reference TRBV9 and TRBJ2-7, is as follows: DSGVTQTPKHLITATGQRVTLRCSPRSGDLSVYWYQQSLDQGLQFLIQYYNGEERAKGNILERFSAQQFPDLHSELNLSSLELGDSALYFCASSKTGTSGSYEQYFGPGTRLTVT.

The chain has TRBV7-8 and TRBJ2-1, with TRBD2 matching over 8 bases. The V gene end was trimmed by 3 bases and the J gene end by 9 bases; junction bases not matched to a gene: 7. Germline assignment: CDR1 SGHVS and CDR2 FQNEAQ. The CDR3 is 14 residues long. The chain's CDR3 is CASSFEGLDFEQFF. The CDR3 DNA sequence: TGTGCCAGCAGCTTTGAGGGACTAGATTTTGAGCAGTTCTTC.

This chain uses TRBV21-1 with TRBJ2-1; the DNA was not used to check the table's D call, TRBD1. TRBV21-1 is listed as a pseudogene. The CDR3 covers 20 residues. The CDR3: CASSKEVRGCQRNSYNEQFF. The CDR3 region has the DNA TGTGCCAGCAGCAAAGAGGTCAGGGGTTGCCAGCGCAACTCCTACAATGAGCAGTTCTTC.

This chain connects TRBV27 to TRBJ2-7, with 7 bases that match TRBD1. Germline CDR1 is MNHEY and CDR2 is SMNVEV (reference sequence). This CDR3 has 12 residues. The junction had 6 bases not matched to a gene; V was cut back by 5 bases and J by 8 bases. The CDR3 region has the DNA TGTGCCAGCAGTCCAGGGACAGTTCAGCAGTACTTC. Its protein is CASSPGTVQQYF.

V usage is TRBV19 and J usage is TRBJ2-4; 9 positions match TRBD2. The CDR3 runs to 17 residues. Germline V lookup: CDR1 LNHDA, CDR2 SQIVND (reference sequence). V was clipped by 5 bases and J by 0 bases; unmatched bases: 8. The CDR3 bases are TGTGCCAGTAGTTCCCGGGGACTAGCAGTAGCCAAAAACATTCAGTACTTC. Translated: CASSSRGLAVAKNIQYF. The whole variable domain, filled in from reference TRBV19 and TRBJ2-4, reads DGGITQSPKYLFRKEGQNVTLSCEQNLNHDAMYWYRQDPGQGLRLIYYSQIVNDFQKGDIAEGYSVSREKKESFPLTVTSAQKNPTAFYLCASSSRGLAVAKNIQYFGAGTRLSVL.

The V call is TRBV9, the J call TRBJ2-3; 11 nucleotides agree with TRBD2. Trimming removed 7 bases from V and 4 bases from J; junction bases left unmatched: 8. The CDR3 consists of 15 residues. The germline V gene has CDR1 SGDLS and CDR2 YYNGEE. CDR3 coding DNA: TGTGCCAGCTCAAGTAGCGGGAGGGTGCCAGATACGCAGTATTTT. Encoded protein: CASSSSGRVPDTQYF. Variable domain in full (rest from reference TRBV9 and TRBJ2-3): DSGVTQTPKHLITATGQRVTLRCSPRSGDLSVYWYQQSLDQGLQFLIQYYNGEERAKGNILERFSAQQFPDLHSELNLSSLELGDSALYFCASSSSGRVPDTQYFGPGTRLTVL.

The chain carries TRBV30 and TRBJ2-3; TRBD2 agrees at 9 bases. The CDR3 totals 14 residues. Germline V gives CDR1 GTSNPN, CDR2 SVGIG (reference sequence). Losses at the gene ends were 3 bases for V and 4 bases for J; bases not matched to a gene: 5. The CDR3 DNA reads TGTGCCTGGAGGCGGGAGGGCCCGGCAGATACGCAGTATTTT. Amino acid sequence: CAWRREGPADTQYF.

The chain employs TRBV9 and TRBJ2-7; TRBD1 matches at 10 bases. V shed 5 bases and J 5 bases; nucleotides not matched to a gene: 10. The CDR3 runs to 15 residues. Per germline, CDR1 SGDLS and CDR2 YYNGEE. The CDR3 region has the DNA TGTGCCAGCAGTGAAACGGGACAGGGGTACGACGAGCAGTACTTC. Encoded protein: CASSETGQGYDEQYF.

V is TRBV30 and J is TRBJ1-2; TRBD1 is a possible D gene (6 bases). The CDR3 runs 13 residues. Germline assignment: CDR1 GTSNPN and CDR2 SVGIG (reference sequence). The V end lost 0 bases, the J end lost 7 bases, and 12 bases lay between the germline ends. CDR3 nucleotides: TGTGCCTGGAGTGTGGGGGGGGCAGGTGGCTACACCTTC. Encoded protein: CAWSVGGAGGYTF.

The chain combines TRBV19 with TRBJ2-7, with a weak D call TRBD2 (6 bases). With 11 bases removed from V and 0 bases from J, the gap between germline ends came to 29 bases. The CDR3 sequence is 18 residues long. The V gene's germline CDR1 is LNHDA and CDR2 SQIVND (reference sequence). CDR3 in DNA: TGTGCCCGAAGGGGCGCGGACTATCAAACATCGGGCTCCTACGAGCAGTACTTC. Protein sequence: CARRGADYQTSGSYEQYF.

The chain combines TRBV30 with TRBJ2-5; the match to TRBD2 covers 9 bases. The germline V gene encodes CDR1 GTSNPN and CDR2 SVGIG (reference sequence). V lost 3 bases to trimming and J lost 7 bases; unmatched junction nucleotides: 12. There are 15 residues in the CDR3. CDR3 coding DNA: TGTGCCTGGAGCGGGGGACTAGCCGTCCCTGGGACCCAGTACTTC. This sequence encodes CAWSGGLAVPGTQYF.

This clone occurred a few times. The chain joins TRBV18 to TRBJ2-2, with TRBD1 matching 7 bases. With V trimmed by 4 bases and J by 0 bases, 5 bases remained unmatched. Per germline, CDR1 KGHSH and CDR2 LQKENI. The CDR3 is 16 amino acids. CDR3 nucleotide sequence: TGTGCCAGCTCACTGGGACAGATCACGAACACCGGGGAGCTGTTTTTT. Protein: CASSLGQITNTGELFF.

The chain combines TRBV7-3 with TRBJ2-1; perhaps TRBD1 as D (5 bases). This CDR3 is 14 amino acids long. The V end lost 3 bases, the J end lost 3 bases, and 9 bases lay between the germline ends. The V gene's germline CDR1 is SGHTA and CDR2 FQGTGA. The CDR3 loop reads CASSFKGDYNEQFF. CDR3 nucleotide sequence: TGTGCCAGCAGCTTCAAAGGGGACTACAATGAGCAGTTCTTC.

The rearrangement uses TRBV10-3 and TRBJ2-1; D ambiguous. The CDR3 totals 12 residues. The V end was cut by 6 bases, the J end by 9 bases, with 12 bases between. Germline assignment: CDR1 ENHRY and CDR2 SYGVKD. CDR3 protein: CAIRSPGGEQFF. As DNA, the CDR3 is TGTGCCATCAGGAGCCCTGGCGGTGAGCAGTTCTTC.

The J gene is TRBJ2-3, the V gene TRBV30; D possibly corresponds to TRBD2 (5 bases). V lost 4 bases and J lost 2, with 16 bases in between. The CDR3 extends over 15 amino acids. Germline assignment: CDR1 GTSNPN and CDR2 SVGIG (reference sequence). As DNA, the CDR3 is TGTGCCTGGAACGAGGGATCCTTTTACACAGATACGCAGTATTTT. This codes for CAWNEGSFYTDTQYF.

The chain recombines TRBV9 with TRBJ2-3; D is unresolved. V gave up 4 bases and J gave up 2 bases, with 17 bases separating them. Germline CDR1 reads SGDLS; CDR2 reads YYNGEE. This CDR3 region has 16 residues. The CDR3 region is CASSPSAVRYTDTQYF. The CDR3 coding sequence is TGTGCCAGCAGCCCCTCCGCGGTGAGATACACAGATACGCAGTATTTT.

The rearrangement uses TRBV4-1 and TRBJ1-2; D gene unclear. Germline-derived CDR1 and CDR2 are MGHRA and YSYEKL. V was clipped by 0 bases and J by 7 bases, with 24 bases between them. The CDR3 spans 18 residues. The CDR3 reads CASSQDRFFFRGSGGYTF. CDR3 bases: TGCGCCAGCAGCCAAGATCGTTTTTTTTTCAGAGGGTCTGGTGGCTACACCTTC.

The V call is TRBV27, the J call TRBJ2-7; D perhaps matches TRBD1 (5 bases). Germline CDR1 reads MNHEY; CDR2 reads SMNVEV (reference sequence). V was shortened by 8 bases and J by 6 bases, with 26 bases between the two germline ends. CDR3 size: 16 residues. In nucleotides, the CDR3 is TGTGCCAGCGGGCTCTATAGGCAGGGTCGGCATCCCGAGCAGTACTTC. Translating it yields CASGLYRQGRHPEQYF.

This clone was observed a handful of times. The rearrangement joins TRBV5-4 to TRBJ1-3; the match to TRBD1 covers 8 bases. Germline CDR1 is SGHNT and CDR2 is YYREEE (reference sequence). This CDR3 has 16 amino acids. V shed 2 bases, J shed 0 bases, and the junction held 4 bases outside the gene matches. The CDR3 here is CASSLQGGISGNTIYF. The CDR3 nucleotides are TGTGCCAGCAGCTTACAGGGGGGCATCTCTGGAAACACCATATATTTT.

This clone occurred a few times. The CDR3 DNA follows: TGCGCCAGCAGCCGGGGACTGGAAAACTATGGCTACACCTTC. As protein: CASSRGLENYGYTF. V is TRBV5-1 and J is TRBJ1-2; weak D call: TRBD1 (5 bases). The CDR3 has 14 residues. Trimming left V 4 bases short and J 2 bases short, with 12 bases between. The V gene's germline CDR1 is SGHRS and CDR2 YFSETQ.

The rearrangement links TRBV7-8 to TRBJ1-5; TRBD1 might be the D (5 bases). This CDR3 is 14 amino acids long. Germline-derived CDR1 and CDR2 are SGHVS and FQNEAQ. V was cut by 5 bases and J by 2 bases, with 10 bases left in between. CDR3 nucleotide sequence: TGTGCCAGCAGCCCCAGCAGGGGCAATCAGCCCCAGCATTTT. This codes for CASSPSRGNQPQHF.

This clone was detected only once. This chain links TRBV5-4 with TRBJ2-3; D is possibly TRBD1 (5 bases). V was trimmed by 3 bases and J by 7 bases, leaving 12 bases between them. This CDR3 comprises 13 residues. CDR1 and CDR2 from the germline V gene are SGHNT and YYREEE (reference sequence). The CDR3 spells CASSSDSGNTQYF. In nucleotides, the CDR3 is TGTGCCAGCAGCTCTGACAGTGGGAATACGCAGTATTTT.

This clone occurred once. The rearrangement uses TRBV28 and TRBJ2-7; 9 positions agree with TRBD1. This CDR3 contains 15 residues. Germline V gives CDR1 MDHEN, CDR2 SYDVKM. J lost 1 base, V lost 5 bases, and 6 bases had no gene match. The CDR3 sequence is CASSESGTGSYEQYF. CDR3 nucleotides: TGTGCCAGCAGTGAGTCCGGGACAGGGTCCTACGAGCAGTACTTC. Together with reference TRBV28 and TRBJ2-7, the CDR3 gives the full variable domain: DVKVTQSSRYLVKRTGEKVFLECVQDMDHENMFWYRQDPGLGLRLIYFSYDVKMKEKGDIPEGYSVSREKKERFSLILESASTNQTSMYLCASSESGTGSYEQYFGPGTRLTVT.